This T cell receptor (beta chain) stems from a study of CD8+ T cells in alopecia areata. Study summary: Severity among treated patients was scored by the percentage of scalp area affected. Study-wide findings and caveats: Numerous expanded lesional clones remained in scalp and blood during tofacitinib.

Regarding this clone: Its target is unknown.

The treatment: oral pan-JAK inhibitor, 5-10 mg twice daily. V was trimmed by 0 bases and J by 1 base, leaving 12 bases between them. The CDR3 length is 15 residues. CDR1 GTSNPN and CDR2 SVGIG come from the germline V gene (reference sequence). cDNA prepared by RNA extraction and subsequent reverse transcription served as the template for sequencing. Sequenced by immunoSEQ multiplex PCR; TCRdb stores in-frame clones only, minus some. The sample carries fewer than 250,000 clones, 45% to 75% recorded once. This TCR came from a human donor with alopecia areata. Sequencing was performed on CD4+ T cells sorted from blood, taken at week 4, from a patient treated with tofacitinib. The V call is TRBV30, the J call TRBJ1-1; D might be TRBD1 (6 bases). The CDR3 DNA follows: TGTGCCTGGAGTGTAGGGGGGAGCGGGAACACTGAAGCTTTCTTT. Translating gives CAWSVGGSGNTEAFF.